This TCR beta chain was identified in a study of neurological immune-mediated disorders. The cDNA came from 5'RACE, which used 10-nucleotide random UMIs. MiXCR was run by TCRdb on the 5' RACE reads, yielding one entry per CDR3 protein. The sample lists approximately 49,000 distinct CDR3 sequences; about a tenth were seen once. This clonotype was counted ten times or more. Its antigen is not known. The time point was: longitudinal time-point 1 (baseline). V shed 4 bases and J shed 0 bases, with 13 bases lying between them. Germline CDR1 and CDR2: SGDLS and YYNGEE. The CDR3 has 16 amino acids. Overall study findings and caveats: Healthy controls had more TCR clonal expansion than multiple sclerosis, which showed the least, whereas HTLV-1-associated myelopathy showed the most. Across subjects, no CDR3 amino acid sequence appeared in expanded clones of more than one subject, a finding that suggested private repertoires in all groups.

The sequencing input was PBMCs. The V gene is TRBV9, the J gene TRBJ2-2; weak D call: TRBD2 (6 bases). The sequence was collected from a woman in her thirties or forties in good health. The CDR3 DNA reads TGTGCCAGCAGCCCTTTTCGGGGGTCGAACACCGGGGAGCTGTTTTTT. Translation gives CASSPFRGSNTGELFF.